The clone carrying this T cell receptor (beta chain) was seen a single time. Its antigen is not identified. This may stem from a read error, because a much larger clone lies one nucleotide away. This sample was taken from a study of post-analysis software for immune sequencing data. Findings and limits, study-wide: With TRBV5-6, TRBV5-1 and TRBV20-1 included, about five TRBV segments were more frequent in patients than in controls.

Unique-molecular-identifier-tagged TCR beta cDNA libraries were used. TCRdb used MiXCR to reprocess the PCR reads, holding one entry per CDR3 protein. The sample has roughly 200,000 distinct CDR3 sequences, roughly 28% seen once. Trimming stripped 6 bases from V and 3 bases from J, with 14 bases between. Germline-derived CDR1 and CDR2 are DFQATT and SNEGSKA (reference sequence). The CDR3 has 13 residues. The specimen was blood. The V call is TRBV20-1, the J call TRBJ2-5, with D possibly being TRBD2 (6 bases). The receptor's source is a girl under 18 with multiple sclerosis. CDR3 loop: CSAKRGTEETQYF. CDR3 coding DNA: TGCAGTGCCAAGAGAGGGACTGAAGAGACCCAGTACTTC.